This T cell receptor (beta chain) appears in the sequencing data of a study of CD8+CD57+ T cells in acquired aplastic anemia. Study-wide background: The mean DNA yield obtained from sorted CD4+ and CD8+ cells came to about 3 ug. Study results and caveats: Significant differences in CD8+ Simpson's diversity were not observed between patients and controls. Overlapping CD8+ CDR3 repertoires of patients and controls contained approximately 28 shared sequences.

The V end was cut by 5 bases, the J end by 0 bases, with 15 bases between. Germline V gene data show CDR1 as SGHAT and CDR2 as FQNNGV. There are 16 residues in the CDR3. Genomic DNA constituted the template upon which TCR beta VDJ and CDR3 profiling was performed. TCRdb reprocessed the reads with MiXCR, giving one entry per CDR3 protein. There are about 160,000 distinct CDR3 sequences in the sample; around 48% occur only once, and under 40% lies in the top ten. Patients sequenced had flow cytometry evidence of CD8+CD57+ cell expansion. Severe acquired aplastic anemia was the diagnosis recorded for all patients. To note about this clonotype: Antigen specificity is unknown.

This receptor was identified in a human donor with aplastic anemia. This chain uses TRBV11-2 with TRBJ2-3, with D uncertain. The sequencing input was sorted CD4+, CD8+, or CD8+CD57+ T cells (not recorded which) from PBMCs. In nucleotides, the CDR3 is TGTGCCAGCAGCCCCCTCGGCATTTCTAGCACAGATACGCAGTATTTT. This codes for CASSPLGISSTDTQYF.